Listed here is a single TCR beta chain. Generated by immunoSEQ multiplex PCR, the TCRdb table keeps only in-frame clones and is missing some. The sample gives around 62,000 clones, roughly 90% of which show up once; approximately 0.3% is in the top ten. This sample stems from a study of OX40 agonist ivuxolimab in advanced cancers. This CDR3 spans 14 amino acids. The V end was cut by 1 base, the J end by 4 bases, with 9 bases between. Germline CDR1 reads LGHNA; CDR2 reads YNFKEQ. The source material was CD4+ or CD8+ T cells sorted from blood, sampled in a trial of the OX40 agonist ivuxolimab. This chain uses TRBV4-2 with TRBJ2-3; unclear D gene. This receptor was taken from an adult with an advanced solid tumor such as melanoma, head and neck, liver or kidney cancer. The CDR3 sequence: CASSQGVAADTQYF. CDR3 nucleotides: TGTGCCAGCAGCCAAGGGGTGGCCGCAGATACGCAGTATTTT.